Following are 5 T cell receptor beta chains from one sample sequenced in a study of OX40 agonist ivuxolimab in advanced cancers. Here immunoSEQ multiplex PCR was the method, and the copy in TCRdb shows in-frame clones only, minus some. This sample has about 110,000 clones, with over 75% found just once. Sequences were derived from CD4+ or CD8+ T cells sorted from blood, sampled in a trial of the OX40 agonist ivuxolimab. The origin of the receptors is an adult with an advanced solid tumor such as melanoma, head and neck, liver or kidney cancer.

The genes are TRBV30 and TRBJ1-1; TRBD1 matches 7 bases. Germline V gene sequence: CDR1 GTSNPN, CDR2 SVGIG (reference sequence). With V trimmed by 2 bases and J by 2 bases, 5 bases remained unmatched. The CDR3 spans 14 residues. CDR3 amino acids: CAWSQTGQNTEAFF. CDR3 nucleotide sequence: TGTGCCTGGAGTCAGACAGGGCAAAACACTGAAGCTTTCTTT.

The chain uses TRBV10-3 and TRBJ1-4; no reliable D call. The CDR3 runs 13 residues. Per germline, CDR1 ENHRY and CDR2 SYGVKD. Trimming pared 8 bases from V and 8 bases from J, leaving 15 bases between. The CDR3 coding sequence is TGTGCCATCTCCCCGGGAGGGAGCGAAAAACTGTTTTTT. This sequence encodes CAISPGGSEKLFF.

The chain uses TRBV28 and TRBJ2-7; D unresolved. The V end lost 5 bases, the J end lost 2 bases, and 4 bases lay between the germline ends. Germline CDR1 is MDHEN and CDR2 is SYDVKM. CDR3 length: 11 residues. The DNA for the CDR3 is TGTGCCAGCAGTCTCCCCTACGAGCAGTACTTC. Its translation is CASSLPYEQYF.

The chain is built from TRBV5-1 and TRBJ2-3; TRBD2 matches 12 bases. CDR3 length: 16 amino acids. V was clipped by 0 bases and J by 3 bases; unmatched bases: 2. The germline CDR1 and CDR2 sequences are SGHRS and YFSETQ. CDR3 protein: CASSLASGGATDTQYF. The CDR3 DNA is TGCGCCAGCAGCTTGGCTAGCGGGGGGGCAACAGATACGCAGTATTTT.

The J gene is TRBJ1-6, the V gene TRBV7-6; 10 bases map to TRBD1. In germline, CDR1 is SGHVS, CDR2 FNYEAQ. The V and J ends lost 1 base and 10 bases, in that order; junction bases with no gene match: 1. The CDR3 is 14 residues long. The CDR3 nucleotides are TGTGCCAGCAGCTTAGAGACAGGGGGCTCACCCCTCCACTTT. Translated: CASSLETGGSPLHF.